A selection of T cell receptor beta chains follows, all from one sample in a study of CD8 T cells in ankylosing spondylitis. Using its own MiXCR run on the 5' RACE reads, TCRdb lists one record per CDR3 protein. Among 250,000 to 400,000 distinct CDR3 sequences listed, approximately 10% were seen once. The specimen was blood, either unsorted or a sorted T cell fraction (not recorded which). These receptors originate from a female donor with ankylosing spondylitis or in good health (not recorded which). Each CDR3 is given with its conserved first and last residue.

V gene	CDR3 length	CDR3 protein
TRBV30	16	CAWSALGGERAFGYTF
TRBV5-1	15	CASSSIGTGVDEQFF
TRBV16	19	CASSQGARGSHSTTDTQYF
TRBV4-1	18	CASSPTKQGHYSNQPQHF
TRBV10-3	12	CAISELRETQYF
TRBV12-3/TRBV12-4	13	CASIWVRGSEQFF
TRBV7-6	14	CASSPLGGGQPQHF
TRBV2	11	CASRAGSEAFF
TRBV11-2	20	CASSPRLAGGWDEAKNIQYF
TRBV28	14	CASSPVLAKNIQYF
TRBV3-1	14	CASSRDRLGGEQFF
TRBV7-2	15	CASSSTPGTNSPLHF
TRBV7-2	16	CASRRAGTSNTDTQYF
TRBV7-2	12	CASSLGPVEQYF
TRBV7-9	15	CASRLGQGVHNEQFF
TRBV24-1	15	CATSATGSGLGEQYF
TRBV11-2	19	CASSPTGQRASGRRGTQYF
TRBV5-1	16	CASSLAGSSSPDTQYF
TRBV20-1	13	CSARGTFQETQYF
TRBV28	15	CASTLSGGAYNEQFF
TRBV5-1	14	CASKRQSNTGELFF
TRBV28	15	CAISQGAQGANVLTF
TRBV5-1	14	CASSFKGANTEAFF
TRBV6-2/TRBV6-3	16	CACMARIGANTGELFF
TRBV5-6	14	CASSLGFDGSEQFF
TRBV5-1	15	CASSAVTGPNTEAFF
TRBV5-1	16	CASSLGLVGNSYEQYF
TRBV5-1	15	CASSSAGLPLEGYTF
TRBV29-1	12	CSVEVGTYGYTF
TRBV20-1	14	CSARVSGGANEQFF
TRBV3-1	16	CASSLEFGKRDNEQFF
TRBV7-9	15	CASSPKREGTGELFF
TRBV9	12	CASSRGQDEQFF
TRBV7-7	15	CASAPVGLGTDTQYF
TRBV7-9	12	CASSLEGGPQHF
TRBV20-1	13	CSASIAGVGEQFF
TRBV7-6	16	CASSLVGGRNRETQYF
TRBV20-1	17	CSARDGMKSGRRETQYF
TRBV20-1	11	CSATPGTKEFF
TRBV28	17	CASSLPRTGTMNTEAFF
TRBV29-1	14	CSVVGLGQTYEQYF
TRBV5-1	15	CASSLESGYTYEQYF
TRBV6-2/TRBV6-3	15	CASSEGRARGNEQFF
TRBV5-1	16	CASSLARAAGQETQYF
TRBV14	18	CASSQGSQGRLSAGELFF
TRBV6-5	14	CASSWVAGVDTQYF